This T cell receptor beta chain was recorded in a study of vaccination effects on CD4 cells after COVID-19. Method: immunoSEQ multiplex PCR; TCRdb's copy keeps in-frame clones and lacks some. The sample lists 25,000 or so clones, around 70% occurring once. About this clone: Its antigen is unknown.

J gave up 11 bases and V 5 bases, and 6 bases lay outside the gene matches. Germline-derived CDR1 and CDR2 are SGHAT and FQNNGV. The CDR3 contains 14 residues. Before sequencing took place, the ViraFEST assay used viral peptide pools to expand antigen-specific CD4+ T cells. Following culture for about ten days, CD4+ T cells were isolated. It was two doses of either the BNT162b2 or mRNA-1273 vaccine that participants received. The sample was CD4+ T cells from PBMCs cultured with SARS-CoV-2 spike peptides, taken after COVID-19 vaccination. This TCR was sampled from a human donor who received a COVID-19 vaccine. The V call is TRBV11-2, the J call TRBJ2-3; 14 nucleotides match TRBD2. This chain's CDR3 is CASSPGTSGGVQYF. The CDR3 DNA reads TGTGCCAGCAGCCCGGGGACTAGCGGGGGTGTGCAGTATTTT. The entire variable domain, with the rest obtained from reference TRBV11-2 and TRBJ2-3, is as follows: EAGVAQSPRYKIIEKRQSVAFWCNPISGHATLYWYQQILGQGPKLLIQFQNNGVVDDSQLPKDRFSAERLKGVDSTLKIQPAKLEDSAVYLCASSPGTSGGVQYFGPGTRLTVL.